In this sample, the clone carrying this TCR beta chain turned up a few times. Antigen unknown. The second PCR ran roughly 6 to 11 cycles with a sample-barcoded 5' primer and J-beta primers. One entry per CDR3 protein results from TCRdb running MiXCR on the 5' RACE reads. The table lists 650,000 to 900,000 distinct CDR3 sequences, around 62% of them singletons, with around a quarter in the top ten. The CDR3 totals 15 residues. Trimming removed 3 bases from V and 4 bases from J; junction bases left unmatched: 7. Germline V CDR1 and CDR2: SGDLS, YYNGEE. The sample originates from a study of blood T cells in healthy people across ages. In the study overall: About one barcoded beta molecule per two T cells came from capture by template switching. General study points: Unsorted PBMCs ruled out conclusive naive versus antigen-experienced comparison. Strong correlation was found linking TCR beta diversity to naive T cell percentage.

Material: blood. The chain links TRBV9 to TRBJ1-2, with 9 bases fitting TRBD1. The clonotype was recovered from a man younger than 45 in good health. CDR3 region: CASSAGTGNAYGYTF. Here the CDR3 DNA reads TGTGCCAGCAGCGCCGGGACAGGGAACGCCTATGGCTACACCTTC.